This T cell receptor (beta chain) was sequenced during a study of response to subunit inactivated influenza vaccine (dated by TCRdb to about 2018). With respect to the entire study: Deep quantitative profiling of the T cell receptor repertoire was used in the study to follow responses to a trivalent subunit inactivated influenza vaccine.

Results the study describes overall, beyond this receptor: It was suggested by the authors that each seasonal influenza vaccination may recruit only a limited number of new T cells.

Libraries were constructed by RT-PCR. Data came from an Illumina HiSeq 2500. TCRdb reprocessed the public reads (quality trimming at Q25 with fastp, clone calling with MiXCR) and kept in-frame beta chains. Rows merge per CDR3 protein into single entries with the most common DNA and genes. The sample profile shows about 310,000 distinct CDR3 sequences; over 20% of them were found once. The top ten clonotypes cover approximately 10% of the sample. The CDR1 and CDR2 encoded by the germline V gene are SGHDT and YYEEEE. V gives up 1 base and J gives up 0 bases, and the segment between their germline ends measures 14 bases. Counted from cysteine to phenylalanine, this CDR3 has 17 amino acids. Only CDR3 DNA remains: 51 bases, in frame from the first base. The table lists this clonotype with many counts. It has no known antigen specificity. No base quality values were provided; no much bigger clone lies one nucleotide off.

The chain links TRBV5-6 with TRBJ1-3; TRBD1 might be the D gene, on 6 matching bases. This specimen consisted of PBMCs from blood, obtained about 20 months after vaccination. This receptor was taken from a man aged 50-75 years who received an inactivated influenza vaccine. Donor details come from another sample of the same person, matched by shared clones. This receptor carries the CDR3 CASSLFRGPDSGNTIYF. The sequenced DNA is TGTGCCAGCAGCTTGTTCCGGGGGCCAGACTCTGGAAACACCATATATTTT.